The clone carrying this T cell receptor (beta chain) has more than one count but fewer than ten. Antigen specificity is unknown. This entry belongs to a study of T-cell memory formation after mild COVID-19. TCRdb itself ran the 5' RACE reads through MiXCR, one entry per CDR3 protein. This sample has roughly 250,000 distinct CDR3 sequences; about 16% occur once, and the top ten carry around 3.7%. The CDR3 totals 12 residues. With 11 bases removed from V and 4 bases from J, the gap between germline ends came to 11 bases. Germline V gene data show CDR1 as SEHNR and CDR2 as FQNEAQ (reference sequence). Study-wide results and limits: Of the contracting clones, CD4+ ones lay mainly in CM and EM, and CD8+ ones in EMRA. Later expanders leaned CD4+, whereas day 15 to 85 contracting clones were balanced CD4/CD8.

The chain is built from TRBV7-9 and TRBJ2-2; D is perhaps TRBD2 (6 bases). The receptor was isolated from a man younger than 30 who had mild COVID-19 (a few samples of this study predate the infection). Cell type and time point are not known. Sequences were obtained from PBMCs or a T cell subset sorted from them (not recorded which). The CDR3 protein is CALGGGTGELFF. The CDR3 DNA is TGTGCCCTGGGGGGTGGCACCGGGGAGCTGTTTTTT.